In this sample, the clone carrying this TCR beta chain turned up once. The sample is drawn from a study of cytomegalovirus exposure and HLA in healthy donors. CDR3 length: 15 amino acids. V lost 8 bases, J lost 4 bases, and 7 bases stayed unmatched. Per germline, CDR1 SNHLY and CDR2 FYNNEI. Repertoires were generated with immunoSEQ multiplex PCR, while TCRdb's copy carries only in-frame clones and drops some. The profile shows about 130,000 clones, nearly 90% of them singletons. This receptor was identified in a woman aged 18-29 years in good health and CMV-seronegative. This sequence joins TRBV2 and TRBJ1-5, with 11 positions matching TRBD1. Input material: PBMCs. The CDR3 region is CASRRTGGENQPQHF. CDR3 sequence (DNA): TGTGCCAGCCGGCGGACAGGGGGCGAGAATCAGCCCCAGCATTTT.